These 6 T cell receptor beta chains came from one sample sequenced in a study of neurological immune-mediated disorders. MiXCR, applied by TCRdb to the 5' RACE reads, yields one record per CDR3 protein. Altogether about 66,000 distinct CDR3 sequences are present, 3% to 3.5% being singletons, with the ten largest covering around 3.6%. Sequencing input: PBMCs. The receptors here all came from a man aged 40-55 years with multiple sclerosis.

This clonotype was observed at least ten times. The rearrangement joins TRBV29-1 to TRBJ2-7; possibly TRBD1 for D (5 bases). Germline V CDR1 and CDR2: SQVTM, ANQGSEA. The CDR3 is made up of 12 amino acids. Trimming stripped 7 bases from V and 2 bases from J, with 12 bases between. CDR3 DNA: TGCAGCGCCCTGACAGAAACCTACGAGCAGTACTTC. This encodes CSALTETYEQYF.

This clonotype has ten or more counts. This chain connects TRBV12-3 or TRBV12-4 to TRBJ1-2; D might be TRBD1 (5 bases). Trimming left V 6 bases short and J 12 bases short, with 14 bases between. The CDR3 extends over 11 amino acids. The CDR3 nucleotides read TGTGCCAGCAGCCCAAGGGGAAGAAACACCTTC. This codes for CASSPRGRNTF.

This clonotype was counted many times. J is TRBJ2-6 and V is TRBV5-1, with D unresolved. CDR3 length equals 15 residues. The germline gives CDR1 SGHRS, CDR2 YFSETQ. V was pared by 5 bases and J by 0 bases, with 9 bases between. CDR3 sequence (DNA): TGCGCCAGCAGTAGTGGTAACTCTGGGGCCAACGTCCTGACTTTC. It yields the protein CASSSGNSGANVLTF. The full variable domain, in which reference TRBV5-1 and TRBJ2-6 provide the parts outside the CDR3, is KAGVTQTPRYLIKTRGQQVTLSCSPISGHRSVSWYQQTPGQGLQFLFEYFSETQRNKGNFPGRFSGRQFSNSRSEMNVSTLELGDSALYLCASSSGNSGANVLTFGAGSRLTVL.

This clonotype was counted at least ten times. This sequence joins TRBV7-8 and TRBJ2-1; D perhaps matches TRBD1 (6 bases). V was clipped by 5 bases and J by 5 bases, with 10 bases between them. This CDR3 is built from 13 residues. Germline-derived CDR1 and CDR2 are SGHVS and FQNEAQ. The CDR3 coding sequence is TGTGCCAGCAGCGGACAGCGTAACAATGAGCAGTTCTTC. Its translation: CASSGQRNNEQFF.

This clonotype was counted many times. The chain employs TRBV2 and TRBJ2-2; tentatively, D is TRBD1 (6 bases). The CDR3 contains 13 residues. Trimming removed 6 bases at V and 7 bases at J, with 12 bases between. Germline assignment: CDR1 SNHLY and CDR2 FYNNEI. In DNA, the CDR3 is TGTGCCAGCAGACTCGGACAGCGCGGGGAGCTGTTTTTT. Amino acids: CASRLGQRGELFF.

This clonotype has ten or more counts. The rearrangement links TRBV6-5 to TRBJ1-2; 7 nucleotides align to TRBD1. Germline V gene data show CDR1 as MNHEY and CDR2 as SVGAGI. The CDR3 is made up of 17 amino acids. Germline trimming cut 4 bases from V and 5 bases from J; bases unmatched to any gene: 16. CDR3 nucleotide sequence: TGTGCCAGCAGTTTTCTTTCCTTACCCCGACAGGGTTATGGCTACACCTTC. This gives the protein CASSFLSLPRQGYGYTF.